This T cell receptor (beta chain) was observed in a study of cytomegalovirus exposure and HLA in healthy donors. Points on this clone: Its specificity is not known.

V dropped 2 bases and J dropped 7 bases, with 9 bases sitting between them. The length of the CDR3 is 14 residues. Germline CDR1 is LNHDA and CDR2 is SQIVND (reference sequence). Clones were sequenced by immunoSEQ multiplex PCR, and TCRdb holds only the in-frame ones, with some missing. In the table there are fewer than 200,000 clones, about 86% of which are singletons. General study findings and limits: Researchers counted over 150 TCR beta chains as cytomegalovirus-associated.

The clonotype was recovered from a young woman in good health and CMV-seronegative. The V call is TRBV19, the J call TRBJ1-6; no clear D gene. The sequencing input was PBMCs. This CDR3 reads CASSISGGNSPLHF. The CDR3 nucleotides are TGTGCCAGTAGTATAAGTGGAGGAAATTCACCCCTCCACTTT.